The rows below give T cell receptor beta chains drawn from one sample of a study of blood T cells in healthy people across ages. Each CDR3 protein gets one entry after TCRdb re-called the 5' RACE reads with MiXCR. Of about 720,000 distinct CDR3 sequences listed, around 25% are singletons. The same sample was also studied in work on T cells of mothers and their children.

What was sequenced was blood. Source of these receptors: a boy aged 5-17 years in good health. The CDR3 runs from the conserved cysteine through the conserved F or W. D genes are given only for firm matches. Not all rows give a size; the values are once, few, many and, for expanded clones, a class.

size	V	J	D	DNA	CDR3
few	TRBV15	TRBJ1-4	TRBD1	TGTGCCACCAGCCCCCGGGACAGAACTAATGAAAAACTGTTTTTT	CATSPRDRTNEKLFF
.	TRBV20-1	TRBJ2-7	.	TGCAGTGCTAGAGATGACAGCTCCTACGAGCAGTACTTC	CSARDDSSYEQYF
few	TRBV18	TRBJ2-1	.	TGTGCCAGCTCACCATCCAGCCCGGGGGCGGATGAGCAGTTCTTC	CASSPSSPGADEQFF
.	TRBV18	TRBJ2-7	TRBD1	TGTGCCAGCTCACGACTCCGAGGGACAGAAGGACAGATACTATACGAGCAGTACTTC	CASSRLRGTEGQILYEQYF
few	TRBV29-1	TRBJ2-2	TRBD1	TGCAGCGGCAAAGACACGGGACAGGGGACCGGGGAGCTGTTTTTT	CSGKDTGQGTGELFF
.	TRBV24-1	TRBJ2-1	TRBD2	TGTGCCACCAGTAGTGGCAAACTAGCGGGACCGGTTGCGAATGAGCAGTTCTTC	CATSSGKLAGPVANEQFF
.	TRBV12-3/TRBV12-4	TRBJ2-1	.	TGTGCCAGCAGTTTAGCGTTCGACGCGAGCTCCTACAATGAGCAGTTCTTC	CASSLAFDASSYNEQFF
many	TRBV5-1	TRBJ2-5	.	TGTGCCAGCAGTTTAGGGGGACTGCAAGAGACCCAGTACTTC	CASSLGGLQETQYF
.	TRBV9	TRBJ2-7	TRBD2	TGTGCCAGCAGCGGCCGCGGGAGTTACTCCTACGAGCAGCACTTC	CASSGRGSYSYEQHF
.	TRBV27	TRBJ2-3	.	TGTGCCAGCAGTTCCCCAGTGGGTAGCACAGATACGCAGTATTTT	CASSSPVGSTDTQYF
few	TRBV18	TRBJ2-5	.	TGTGCCAGCTCACCCAGCCCAGGGTTTGAGACCCAGTACTTC	CASSPSPGFETQYF
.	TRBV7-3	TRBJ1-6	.	TGTGCCAGCAGCTTAATGCCGGAGAACTCACCCCTCCACTTT	CASSLMPENSPLHF
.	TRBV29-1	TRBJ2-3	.	TGCAGCGTTAACACAGAGTTTCGCACAGATACGCAGTATTTT	CSVNTEFRTDTQYF
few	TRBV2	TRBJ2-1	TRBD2	TGTGCCAGCAGTGCCGCGAGCGGGAGGGCTAAAAGATACAATGAGCAGTTCTTC	CASSAASGRAKRYNEQFF
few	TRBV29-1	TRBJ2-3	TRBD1	TGCAGCGTTGAAAAGACAGGGGGCAACACAGATACGCAGTATTTT	CSVEKTGGNTDTQYF
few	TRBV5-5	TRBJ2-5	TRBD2	TGTGCCAGCAGCCCCAGCGGGGGGCCTGCGGAGACCCAGTACTTC	CASSPSGGPAETQYF
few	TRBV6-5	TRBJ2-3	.	TGTGCCAGCAGTTACAGGGGCGCGGGCACAGATACGCAGTATTTT	CASSYRGAGTDTQYF
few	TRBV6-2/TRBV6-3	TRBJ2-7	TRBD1	TGTGCCAGCATCCCTCGCGGTCAGGGGGCATACGAGCAGTACTTC	CASIPRGQGAYEQYF
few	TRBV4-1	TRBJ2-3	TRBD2	TGCGCCAGCAGCCAAGAGTCCCCTAGCGGTAGCACAGATACGCAGTATTTT	CASSQESPSGSTDTQYF
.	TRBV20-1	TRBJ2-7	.	TGCAGTGCTTGGGACGCTCCATACGAGCAGTACTTC	CSAWDAPYEQYF
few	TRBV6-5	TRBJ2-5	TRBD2	TGTGCCAGCAGTAAAGCGGGAATAATAGAGACCCAGTACTTC	CASSKAGIIETQYF
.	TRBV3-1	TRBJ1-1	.	TGTGCCAGCAGCCACGCAAGGACAAACACTGAAGCTTTCTTT	CASSHARTNTEAFF
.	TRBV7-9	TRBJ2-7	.	TGTGCCAGCAGCTTCGGGACAACCGAGCAGTACTTC	CASSFGTTEQYF
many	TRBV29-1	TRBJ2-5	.	TGCAGCGCCAACCGACCTGAAACGGAGACCCAGTACTTC	CSANRPETETQYF
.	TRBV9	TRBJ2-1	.	TGTGCCAGCAGCGTAGGGCCCCCAGACGAGCAGTTCTTC	CASSVGPPDEQFF
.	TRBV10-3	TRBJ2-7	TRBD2	TGTGCCATCAGTGAGTCGTCTAGCGGGAGGGCCTACGAGCAGTACTTC	CAISESSSGRAYEQYF
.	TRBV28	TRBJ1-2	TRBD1	TGTGCCAGCAGCCAGAAAAGGGGGCTTCCGGGTGGCTACACCTTC	CASSQKRGLPGGYTF
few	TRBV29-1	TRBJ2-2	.	TGCAGCGTTGCCCAGGCGAACACCGGGGAGCTGTTTTTT	CSVAQANTGELFF
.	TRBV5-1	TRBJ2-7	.	TGCGCCAGCAGCTTGGACGGACAGTCAAGGGAGCAGTACTTC	CASSLDGQSREQYF
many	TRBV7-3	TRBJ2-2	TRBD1	TGTGCCAGCAGCCTACAGGGGAACGGGGAGCTGTTTTTT	CASSLQGNGELFF
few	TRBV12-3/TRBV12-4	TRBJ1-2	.	TGTGCCAGCAGTCCCTCCATGTTCGGGGACACTCATCAGACGGGCTACACCTTC	CASSPSMFGDTHQTGYTF
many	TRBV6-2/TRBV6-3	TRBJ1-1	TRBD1	TGTGCCAGCGACAGGGACAGGTTGGGCACTGAAGCTTTCTTT	CASDRDRLGTEAFF
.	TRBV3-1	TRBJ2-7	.	TGTGCCAGCAGCCAAGATCCGACCGCGGTGGGGTACTTC	CASSQDPTAVGYF
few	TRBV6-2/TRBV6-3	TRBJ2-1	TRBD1	TGTGCCAGCAGTTCCCCCGGACAGGGAATTACAATGAAGCAGTTCTTC	CASSSPGQGITMKQFF
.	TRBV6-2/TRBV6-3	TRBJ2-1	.	TGTGCCAGCAGTTACGGTGTTGTACGCGAGCAGTTCTTC	CASSYGVVREQFF
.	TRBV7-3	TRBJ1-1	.	TGTGCCAGCAGCTTATTAGTTTGGCACAAAGAAGCTTTCTTT	CASSLLVWHKEAFF
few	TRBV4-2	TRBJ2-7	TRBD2	TGTGCCAGCAGCCCTCTCGGATGGGAGGGGTCCTACGAGCAGTACTTC	CASSPLGWEGSYEQYF
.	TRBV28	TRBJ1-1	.	TGTGCCAGCAGTTTTGGGAGTTTGAGGTCGGCTTTCTTT	CASSFGSLRSAFF
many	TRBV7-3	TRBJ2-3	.	TGTGCCAGCAGTTTATTGGGGGCAGATACGCAGTATTTT	CASSLLGADTQYF
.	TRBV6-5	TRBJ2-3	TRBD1	TGTGCCAGCAGCCAACAGGGGCCCAGCACAGATACGCAGTATTTT	CASSQQGPSTDTQYF
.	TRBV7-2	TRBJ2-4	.	TGTGCCAGCAGCTTAAGGAACAGCTTATATCTAGCCAAAAACATTCAGTACTTC	CASSLRNSLYLAKNIQYF
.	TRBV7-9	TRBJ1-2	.	TGTGCCAGCAGCCCACCGACAGACGTTGCCTATGGCTACACCTTC	CASSPPTDVAYGYTF
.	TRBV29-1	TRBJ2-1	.	TGCAGCCTTGTTCTTGGCAATGAGCAGTTCTTC	CSLVLGNEQFF
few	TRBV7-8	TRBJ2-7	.	TGTGCCAGCAGCTCCCGTGGGGGAGGGGGCGAAACCTACGAGCAGTACTTC	CASSSRGGGGETYEQYF
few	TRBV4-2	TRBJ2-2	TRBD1	TGTGCCAGCAGCCAAGAAGGGACAGGGGGCGCCACCGGGGAGCTGTTTTTT	CASSQEGTGGATGELFF
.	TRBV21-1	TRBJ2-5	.	TGTGCCAGCAGCTACTGGACAGGCCCCAACCAAGAGACCCAGTACTTC	CASSYWTGPNQETQYF
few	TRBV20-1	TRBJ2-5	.	TGCAGTGCCCATTATAGCGGCGAAGAGACCCAGTACTTC	CSAHYSGEETQYF
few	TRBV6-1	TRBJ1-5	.	TGTGCCAGCAGACCCGCTGCCGGGACACCAAAAAGGAGCAATCAGCCCCAGCATTTT	CASRPAAGTPKRSNQPQHF
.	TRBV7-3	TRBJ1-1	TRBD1	TGTGCCAGCAGCACAGGGGGCACTGAAGCTTTCTTT	CASSTGGTEAFF
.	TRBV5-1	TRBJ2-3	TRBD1	TGCGCCAGCAGCTTGCCTCCCCAGGGGGCAACAGATACGCAGTATTTT	CASSLPPQGATDTQYF
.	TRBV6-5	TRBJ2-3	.	TGTGCCAGCAGTACAACTAAGACAGATACGCAGTATTTT	CASSTTKTDTQYF
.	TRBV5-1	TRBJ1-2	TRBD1	TGCGCCAGCAGCTCAGACGGACAGGGGGCCTATGGCTACACCTTC	CASSSDGQGAYGYTF
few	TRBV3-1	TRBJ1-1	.	TGCGCCAGCAGCCAAGAGGCCAGCCCCAAACTGGAAGCTTTCTTT	CASSQEASPKLEAFF
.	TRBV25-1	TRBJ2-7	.	TGTGCCAGCAGTATCAGATACGAGCAGTACTTC	CASSIRYEQYF
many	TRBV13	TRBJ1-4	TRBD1	TGTGCCAGCAGCTGGGGACAGGGGAATGAAAAACTGTTTTTT	CASSWGQGNEKLFF
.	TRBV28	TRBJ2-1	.	TGTGCCAGCAGTTTACCCCGGGACAACTACAATGAGCAGTTCTTC	CASSLPRDNYNEQFF
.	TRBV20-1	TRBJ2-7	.	TGCAGTGCTAGTGATGGGTTCGAGCAGTACTTC	CSASDGFEQYF
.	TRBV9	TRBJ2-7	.	TGTGCCAGCAGCGTAGAGGGGGGCAGGGGGTACGAGCAGTACTTC	CASSVEGGRGYEQYF